These 30 T cell receptor beta chains share one sample of origin, sequenced in a study of Graves' ophthalmopathy and Graves' hyperthyroidism (dated by TCRdb to the late 2010s). Sequenced using an Illumina HiSeq 2000. TCR beta CDR3 regions were amplified from RNA transcripts for repertoire sequencing. The first round of RT-PCR was done with HTBI primers and the Qiagen OneStep RT-PCR kit, and was followed by a second round of multiplex PCR, then size selection and purification. The public sequencing data were trimmed at Q25 with fastp and processed into clonotypes with MiXCR by TCRdb, which kept only in-frame beta chains. Rows merge per CDR3 protein into single entries with the most common DNA and genes. In all, the sample holds about 700,000 distinct CDR3 sequences, and 40% of those were seen once. 35% to 55% of the sample is taken by the ten largest. The specimen was peripheral blood. The source is an adult man with Graves' ophthalmopathy.

This clonotype was seen ten or more times. The rearrangement joins TRBV5-1 to TRBJ2-2; D not resolved. The length of the CDR3 is 14 residues. CDR1 and CDR2 (germline): SGHRS, YFSETQ. V gave up 4 bases and J gave up 6 bases, with 13 bases separating them. The CDR3 spells CASSGALWSGELFF. In DNA, the CDR3 is TGCGCCAGCAGCGGAGCACTCTGGTCCGGGGAGCTGTTTTTT.

In regard to this clonotype: The junction shows a germline mismatch at one end, possibly a read error. V and J are TRBV7-9 and TRBJ1-1, with 7 bases matching TRBD1. The length of the CDR3 is 14 residues. CDR1 and CDR2 (germline): SEHNR, FQNEAQ (reference sequence). The CDR3, as DNA: TGCGCCAGCAGCCCCAGACAGGGATCCACTGAAGCTTTCTTT. Translating gives CASSPRQGSTEAFF.

This clonotype was found a few times. The CDR3 is CASSFSMRTNTGELFF. The CDR3 region has the DNA TGTGCCAGCAGCTTTTCAATGCGCACGAACACCGGGGAGCTGTTTTTT. This chain connects TRBV7-3 to TRBJ2-2, with D unclear. The CDR3 extends over 16 amino acids. Germline CDR1 reads SGHTA; CDR2 reads FQGTGA. Trimming took off 3 bases at V and 0 bases at J, with 11 bases between the two ends.

This clonotype occurred once. This chain joins TRBV20-1 and TRBJ2-3, with unresolved D. V lost 3 bases and J 2 bases, leaving 9 bases between the germline ends. Looked up from germline, CDR1 is DFQATT and CDR2 is SNEGSKA (reference sequence). The CDR3 has 13 amino acids. The CDR3 sequence is CSASLTVTDTQYF. CDR3 bases: TGCAGTGCTAGTCTGACGGTCACAGATACGCAGTATTTT.

Concerning this clonotype: The germline gene is not matched at one end of the junction; a read error may be the cause. V and J are TRBV24-1 and TRBJ2-5; 10 bases match TRBD1. The CDR3 is made up of 16 amino acids. From germline, CDR1 is KGHDR and CDR2 SFDVKD. CDR3 DNA sequence: TGTGCCACCAGTGACCCAGGGACAGGGGATCAGCCCCAGCAAGCCTTC. Translated, it gives CATSDPGTGDQPQQAF.

V gene TRBV11-2 combines with J gene TRBJ2-2; possible D gene TRBD2, 6 bases. This CDR3 comprises 11 residues. Trimming removed 5 bases from V and 9 bases from J, with 7 bases in between. From germline, CDR1 is SGHAT and CDR2 FQNNGV. The CDR3 loop is CASSTSRELFF. The CDR3 nucleotides read TGTGCCAGCAGCACTAGCAGGGAGCTGTTTTTT.

This chain uses TRBV7-3 with TRBJ2-2; D unresolved. The V gene lost 1 base and the J gene lost 9 bases, with 9 bases spanning the gap. Looked up from germline, CDR1 is SGHTA and CDR2 is FQGTGA. The CDR3 extends over 13 amino acids. Here the CDR3 reads CASSLIARRELFF. The CDR3 DNA reads TGTGCCAGCAGCTTAATAGCCCGGCGGGAGCTGTTTTTT.

As regards this clonotype: The junction departs from the called germline gene at one end, perhaps through a read error. The V gene is TRBV20-1, the J gene TRBJ1-3; D unclear. Germline lookup yields CDR1 DFQATT and CDR2 SNEGSKA (reference sequence). The CDR3 extends over 14 amino acids. The CDR3 is CGARGMESGNTIYF. Here the CDR3 DNA reads TGCGGTGCTAGAGGGATGGAATCTGGAAACACCATATATTTT.

J is TRBJ2-5 and V is TRBV9, with a weak D call TRBD2 (6 bases). The CDR3 sequence is 15 residues long. V was shortened by 4 bases and J by 1 base, with 14 bases between the two germline ends. Germline V lookup: CDR1 SGDLS, CDR2 YYNGEE. For the CDR3, the DNA is TGTGCCAGCAGCCCATCGGGAGTACCCCAAGAGACCCAGTACTTC. It yields the protein CASSPSGVPQETQYF.

To note about this clonotype: It may be a read error: a sequence one base away is much more abundant. Since no conserved phenylalanine or tryptophan closes the CDR3, a read error is the likely cause. V usage is TRBV20-1 and J usage is TRBJ1-6; D may be TRBD1 (6 bases). Between the trimmed V and J ends, which lost 6 bases and 8 bases, there was a span of 17 bases. The CDR3 spans 14 residues. Germline lookup yields CDR1 DFQATT and CDR2 SNEGSKA (reference sequence). The CDR3 region has the DNA TGCAGTGCCACAGTACAGGGCTCGGATTCACCCCTCCACTGT. It codes for CSATVQGSDSPLHC.

This rearrangement joins TRBV6-5 to TRBJ1-6; the match to TRBD1 covers 9 bases. The CDR3 extends over 14 amino acids. V shed 6 bases, J shed 10 bases, and the junction held 7 bases outside the gene matches. Germline V gene lookup returns CDR1 MNHEY and CDR2 SVGAGI. As DNA, the CDR3 is TGTGCCAGCAGGGTGGACAGGGGTAGGTCACCCCTCCACTTT. Its translation: CASRVDRGRSPLHF.

This clonotype was found many times. The chain links TRBV10-2 to TRBJ1-1; 7 positions match TRBD1. The CDR3 has 13 residues. Germline V gives CDR1 WSHSY, CDR2 SAAADI. Trimming cost V 8 bases and J 3 bases; bases outside gene matches: 6. Written as DNA, the CDR3 is TGCGCCAGCGCGGACAGGAGTTACACTGAAGCTTTCTTT. It yields the protein CASADRSYTEAFF.

This clonotype showed up many times. V gene TRBV19 combines with J gene TRBJ1-1, with 8 bases aligning to TRBD1. Germline V CDR1 and CDR2: LNHDA, SQIVND (reference sequence). Trimming removed 7 bases from V and 8 bases from J; junction bases left unmatched: 6. The CDR3 sequence is 12 residues long. CDR3 loop: CASKQGVREAFF. In DNA, the CDR3 is TGTGCCAGTAAACAGGGGGTGAGGGAAGCTTTCTTT.

The chain uses TRBV2 and TRBJ2-5; D unclear. Germline V gene lookup returns CDR1 SNHLY and CDR2 FYNNEI. Trimming took off 6 bases at V and 5 bases at J, with 10 bases between the two ends. The CDR3 has 12 amino acids. Here the CDR3 DNA reads TGTGCCAGCAGGGATGGAATGGAGACCCAGTACTTC. Protein product: CASRDGMETQYF.

V is TRBV7-3 and J is TRBJ2-7, with TRBD2 identical over 8 bases. CDR3 length equals 15 residues. Germline CDR1 reads SGHTA; CDR2 reads FQGTGA. V dropped 4 bases and J dropped 6; count of bases not matched to a gene: 11. CDR3 region: CASSSQQREIAEQYF. DNA of the CDR3: TGTGCCAGCAGCTCTCAACAGCGGGAGATTGCCGAGCAGTACTTC.

This chain's CDR3 is CASSQVRVYEQYF. CDR3 DNA sequence: TGTGCCAGCAGCCAAGTGAGGGTATACGAGCAGTACTTC. V usage is TRBV14 and J usage is TRBJ2-7, with TRBD2 as a possible D gene (5 bases). The V and J ends lost 1 base and 4 bases respectively, with 8 bases between them. CDR1 and CDR2 from the germline V gene are SGHDN and FVKESK. CDR3 size: 13 residues.

This clonotype came up many times. J is TRBJ1-6 and V is TRBV10-3, with unresolved D. The germline V and J ends were trimmed by 11 bases and 7 bases, with 15 bases remaining between them. The CDR3 runs to 13 residues. Germline loops: CDR1 ENHRY, CDR2 SYGVKD. CDR3 sequence: CAAMGTLNSPLHF. CDR3 nucleotide sequence: TGTGCCGCGATGGGAACCCTCAATTCACCCCTCCACTTT.

This clonotype was seen a few times. V and J are TRBV20-1 and TRBJ2-5; D uncertain. Germline loops: CDR1 DFQATT, CDR2 SNEGSKA (reference sequence). The V end was cut by 0 bases, the J end by 5 bases, with 10 bases between. This CDR3 comprises 13 residues. The CDR3 region is CSARDVPEETQYF. CDR3 DNA: TGCAGTGCTAGAGATGTTCCAGAGGAGACCCAGTACTTC.

The gene calls are TRBV7-9 and TRBJ2-2; 10 bases are a match to TRBD2. Germline V lookup: CDR1 SEHNR, CDR2 FQNEAQ (reference sequence). The CDR3 has 18 amino acids. V trimming: 5 bases; J trimming: 1 base; junction bases outside the gene matches: 10. CDR3 residues: CASSRGSIAGGNTGELFF. CDR3 bases: TGTGCCAGCAGCAGAGGAAGTATAGCGGGAGGGAACACCGGGGAGCTGTTTTTT.

A few counts support this clonotype. The chain carries TRBV12-3 or TRBV12-4 and TRBJ1-2; 7 bases align to TRBD1. Trimming cost V 4 bases and J 7 bases; bases outside gene matches: 12. The CDR3 totals 15 residues. CDR3 protein: CASSSTDRDTLGYTF. For the CDR3, the DNA is TGTGCCAGCAGTTCAACTGACAGGGATACGCTTGGCTACACCTTC.

The J gene is TRBJ2-7, the V gene TRBV7-9, with 9 bases matching TRBD1. Germline V gene lookup returns CDR1 SEHNR and CDR2 FQNEAQ (reference sequence). The J segment lost 4 bases and the V segment lost 7 bases, leaving 5 bases of the junction unmatched. There are 13 residues in the CDR3. Here the CDR3 DNA reads TGTGCCAGCACGGACAGGGGTGGTTACGAGCAGTACTTC. Amino acid sequence: CASTDRGGYEQYF.

With respect to this clonotype: One end of the junction fails to match germline, which may point to a read error. The rearrangement joins TRBV5-1 to TRBJ2-7, with TRBD1 matching 9 bases. The CDR3 has 14 residues. From germline, CDR1 is SGHRS and CDR2 YFSETQ. The DNA of the CDR3 is TGCGCCAGCAGCGCCCGGACAGGGGAGCACGAGCGGTACTTC. It encodes CASSARTGEHERYF.

This clonotype has only a few counts. The chain employs TRBV9 and TRBJ2-7, with TRBD2 as a possible D gene (6 bases). Germline V gene sequence: CDR1 SGDLS, CDR2 YYNGEE. The V gene lost 0 bases and the J gene lost 6 bases, with 19 bases spanning the gap. CDR3 length equals 16 residues. The CDR3, as DNA: TGTGCCAGCAGCGTAGATCCCAGCGGGCCAAGTAGCGAGCAGTACTTC. Its protein is CASSVDPSGPSSEQYF. Filled out from reference TRBV9 and TRBJ2-7, the complete variable domain reads DSGVTQTPKHLITATGQRVTLRCSPRSGDLSVYWYQQSLDQGLQFLIQYYNGEERAKGNILERFSAQQFPDLHSELNLSSLELGDSALYFCASSVDPSGPSSEQYFGPGTRLTVT.

This clonotype was counted many times. The rearrangement uses TRBV19 and TRBJ2-2; tentatively, D is TRBD2 (5 bases). Trimming shortened V by 6 bases and J by 0 bases, and 11 bases separated the two germline ends. This CDR3 spans 15 amino acids. The V gene's germline CDR1 is LNHDA and CDR2 SQIVND (reference sequence). CDR3 in DNA: TGTGCCAGTAGCGAGGGCTCCGCGAACACCGGGGAGCTGTTTTTT. Translating it yields CASSEGSANTGELFF.

This clonotype was counted only a few times. The chain links TRBV20-1 to TRBJ1-3; tentatively, D is TRBD1 (5 bases). Germline lookup yields CDR1 DFQATT and CDR2 SNEGSKA (reference sequence). Trimming stripped 5 bases from V and 0 bases from J, with 14 bases between. This CDR3 contains 15 residues. The CDR3 region is CSAVGPDGSGNTIYF. The CDR3 nucleotides read TGCAGTGCTGTGGGACCGGACGGCTCTGGAAACACCATATATTTT.

The V call is TRBV20-1, the J call TRBJ2-3; 11 positions agree with TRBD2. The length of the CDR3 is 15 residues. Germline-derived CDR1 and CDR2 are DFQATT and SNEGSKA (reference sequence). J was trimmed by 3 bases and V by 6 bases; bases with no gene match: 8. The CDR3 spells CSALAGGRRTDTQYF. CDR3 bases: TGCAGTGCCTTAGCGGGAGGGCGTCGGACAGATACGCAGTATTTT.

The chain recombines TRBV20-1 with TRBJ2-5, with a weak D call TRBD2 (5 bases). The length of the CDR3 is 13 residues. V was shortened by 5 bases and J by 9 bases, with 19 bases between the two germline ends. In germline, CDR1 is DFQATT, CDR2 SNEGSKA (reference sequence). CDR3 protein: CSAGSEGNQPQYF. CDR3 DNA sequence: TGCAGTGCTGGGTCCGAGGGCAATCAGCCCCAGTACTTC.

There are a few counts of this clonotype. At one end, the junction sequence differs from germline, possibly due to a read error. The chain is built from TRBV7-9 and TRBJ2-7; D may be TRBD2 (5 bases). This CDR3 is 15 amino acids long. Germline V gene data show CDR1 as SEHNR and CDR2 as FQNEAQ (reference sequence). The CDR3 loop is CASRHRGGFLYEQYF. The CDR3 coding sequence is TGCGCCAGCAGGCACCGAGGAGGATTCCTCTACGAGCAGTACTTC.

This clonotype was picked up a small number of times. The chain joins TRBV2 to TRBJ1-2; weak D call: TRBD1 (6 bases). Germline V gene sequence: CDR1 SNHLY, CDR2 FYNNEI. V lost 6 bases and J 4 bases, leaving 18 bases between the germline ends. The CDR3 totals 15 residues. DNA for the CDR3: TGTGCCAGCAGCCAACAACAGGGAGCCCCCTATGGCTACACCTTC. It encodes CASSQQQGAPYGYTF.

This chain links TRBV20-1 with TRBJ2-5; tentatively, D is TRBD1 (5 bases). V lost 3 bases to trimming and J lost 9 bases, with 14 bases between them. The CDR3 is 12 residues long. CDR1 and CDR2 (germline): DFQATT, SNEGSKA (reference sequence). The DNA for the CDR3 is TGCAGTGCTAGGGGGCGAGCTGGGGCCCAGTACTTC. Residues: CSARGRAGAQYF.